Listed below are T cell receptor beta chains from one sample, sequenced in a study of blood T cell repertoires in COVID-19. Clones were read by immunoSEQ multiplex PCR, and TCRdb kept only the in-frame ones, dropping some. Of over 95,000 clones listed, about nine tenths are singletons. What was sequenced was peripheral blood. The receptors were sampled from a woman between 45 and 60 years old with acute or convalescent COVID-19. CDR3s include the opening cysteine and the closing phenylalanine or tryptophan. D genes are given only for firm matches. A row's size may be missing; if present it is once, few, many or a size class.

v_gene	abundance	d_gene	j_gene	CDR3nt	CDR3aa
TRBV27	-	-	TRBJ1-1	TGTGCCAGCGGACTTTTGGGGGGTTGGAACACTGAAGCTTTCTTT	CASGLLGGWNTEAFF
TRBV9	-	-	TRBJ2-7	TGTGCCAGCAGCGTAGGGTCAGGGTTGACCTACGAGCAGTACTTC	CASSVGSGLTYEQYF
TRBV5-1	few	-	TRBJ1-4	TGCGCCAGCAGCGGGGGTGCGACCGCGGGGGGCGAAAAACTGTTTTTT	CASSGGATAGGEKLFF
TRBV14	few	TRBD1	TRBJ1-2	TGTGCCAGCAGCCCTCGGACAGGGGGCGCTGAGGGCTACACCTTC	CASSPRTGGAEGYTF
TRBV3-1/TRBV3-2	-	TRBD2	TRBJ2-7	TGTGCCAGCAGCCAGATCCCGACTAGCGTGATAAACTCCTACGAGCAGTACTTC	CASSQIPTSVINSYEQYF
TRBV5-6	-	-	TRBJ2-3	TGTGCCAGCAGCCCGCTAGGGGCGCGCGACACAGATACGCAGTATTTT	CASSPLGARDTDTQYF
TRBV4-1	-	-	TRBJ1-2	TGCGCCAGCAGCCAAGATGCAGGGCGGGGTGGCTACACCTTC	CASSQDAGRGGYTF
TRBV4-1	-	-	TRBJ1-4	TGCGCCAGCAGCGCAAGGGGTCTTGAAAAACTGTTTTTT	CASSARGLEKLFF
TRBV27	-	TRBD1	TRBJ2-1	TGTGCCAGCAGTTTACAGGGGGCGTACAATGAGCAGTTCTTC	CASSLQGAYNEQFF
TRBV2	-	-	TRBJ1-5	TGTGCCAGCACCTCTTTCGGAGGGACCAGCGGTCAGCCCCAGCATTTT	CASTSFGGTSGQPQHF
TRBV28	-	TRBD1	TRBJ2-7	TGTGCCAGCAGTTGGGACAGTCTAAACTACGAGCAGTACTTC	CASSWDSLNYEQYF
TRBV4-1	-	-	TRBJ1-6	TGCGCCAGCAGCCTAATAGACACCCCGGGGCCCCTCCACTTT	CASSLIDTPGPLHF
TRBV12-3/TRBV12-4	-	-	TRBJ1-1	TGTGCCAGCAGCCTGGGGGGTGAAGCTTTCTTT	CASSLGGEAFF
TRBV27	-	TRBD2	TRBJ2-3	TGTGCCAGCAGTCTAGGGACTAGCGGGATTATGGGTACGCAGTATTTT	CASSLGTSGIMGTQYF
TRBV7-9	-	TRBD2	TRBJ2-1	TGTGCCAGCAGCCCGGGACTAGCTCTTAACAATGAGCAGTTCTTC	CASSPGLALNNEQFF
TRBV28	-	TRBD1	TRBJ1-2	TGTGCCAGCTCCCTGAATGGACAGGGAGGAATCTATGGCTACACCTTC	CASSLNGQGGIYGYTF
TRBV29-1	once	-	TRBJ2-3	TGCAGCGTTGAAGGTCAGGGGTGGGGCACAGATACGCAGTATTTT	CSVEGQGWGTDTQYF
TRBV5-1	-	TRBD1	TRBJ1-3	TGCGCCAGCAGCCCAGGACAGGGAGGTAACACCATATATTTT	CASSPGQGGNTIYF
TRBV6-2/TRBV6-3	once	-	TRBJ1-5	TGTGCCAGCAGTCTGACAGGAAAAAACTACAATCAGCCCCAGCATTTT	CASSLTGKNYNQPQHF
TRBV19	-	-	TRBJ1-3	TGTGCCAGTACCGGCAGGGGACAATCTGGAAACACCATATATTTT	CASTGRGQSGNTIYF
TRBV2	-	-	TRBJ1-5	TGTGCCAGCAGCCTCAGTACCGGGAGCAATCAGCCCCAGCATTTT	CASSLSTGSNQPQHF